This TCR beta chain stems from a study of blood T cell repertoires in COVID-19. Overall study: Sources were T cells, B-cell-depleted T cells, or PBMCs; the material itself was cDNA or gDNA.

With 1 base removed from V and 2 bases from J, the gap between germline ends came to 9 bases. Germline CDR1 KGHSH, CDR2 LQKENI. The CDR3 loop spans 14 amino acids. Authors' methods: For nucleated cells, counts were estimated from reference gene primer amplification. Only in-frame clones appear in the TCRdb table, and some are missing; sequencing was by immunoSEQ multiplex PCR. From that table come the V and J calls and clone size; the DNA was used to work out D and trimming. This table holds approximately 100,000 clones, 70% to 80% found once. The chain carries TRBV18 and TRBJ2-7; the D is unclear. Sample: peripheral blood. This clonotype was sampled from a man between 65 and 85 years old with active or convalescent COVID-19. The CDR3 loop reads CASSPRTETYEQYF. CDR3 in DNA: TGTGCCAGCTCACCACGAACGGAGACCTACGAGCAGTACTTC.